This T cell receptor (beta chain) was identified in a study of T cell repertoires in cytomegalovirus infection. Looking at the study overall: HLA-C-restricted CMV epitopes, recently identified, and well-studied HLA-B-restricted ones were used by the study.

General study findings and limits: Summed public TCR beta family frequency identified CMV carriers bearing the relevant HLA.

TCRdb re-called the reads with MiXCR, one entry per CDR3 protein. The sample records around 750,000 distinct CDR3 sequences, 32% being singletons. J gave up 6 bases and V 0 bases, and 6 bases lay outside the gene matches. There are 15 residues in the CDR3. Germline CDR1 is MGHRA and CDR2 is YSYEKL. This clonotype was seen only once. No antigen is known for it. The sequence was collected from a human donor in good health (CMV status not recorded). Some clones in this sample may be carry-over from other donors' samples. The chain recombines TRBV4-1 with TRBJ2-3; 7 nucleotides match TRBD2. This material consisted of cultured CD8+ T cells from PBMCs, taken from culture after CMV antigen stimulation. The CDR3 DNA sequence: TGCGCCAGCAGCCAAGACGCAGGGCGGGGGGATACGCAGTATTTT. It codes for CASSQDAGRGDTQYF.